This T cell receptor beta chain was identified in a study of cytomegalovirus exposure and HLA in healthy donors. CDR3 size: 15 residues. The V gene's germline CDR1 is SGHTA and CDR2 FQGNSA. The V and J ends lost 1 base and 6 bases respectively, with 16 bases between them. Use of 60 Vbeta and 13 Jbeta primers characterized the PCR. Profiling relied on immunoSEQ multiplex PCR, and the TCRdb table lists in-frame clones only, not all of them. The data contain roughly 150,000 clones, roughly 80% of them singletons. What was sequenced was PBMCs. The V call is TRBV7-2, the J call TRBJ2-7; the D gene is possibly TRBD2 (7 bases). This TCR derives from a woman aged 40-49 years in good health and CMV-seronegative. CDR3 protein: CASSLEARGGREQYF. The CDR3 DNA follows: TGTGCCAGCAGCTTAGAGGCCAGGGGAGGGCGCGAGCAGTACTTC.